This TCR beta chain was sequenced in a study of OX40 agonist ivuxolimab in advanced cancers. About the investigation overall: The costimulatory receptor OX40 (CD134) was targeted by ivuxolimab, a fully human IgG2 agonistic monoclonal antibody. Prior anti-PD-1, anti-PD-L1 or anti-CTLA-4 therapy was permitted, and checkpoint inhibitors had been received by around 40% of dose-escalation patients. The paper reports the monotherapy dose-escalation portion (N of about 47 patients) of the phase I ivuxolimab trial. Partial responses were achieved by three dose-escalation patients, of whom one had hepatocellular carcinoma and two had cutaneous melanoma. Of the roughly 50 dose-escalation patients, hepatocellular carcinoma was present in around 20, melanoma in around 15, renal cell carcinoma in 9 and head and neck cancer in 9. Peripheral TCRbeta sequencing aimed to test whether ivuxolimab altered TCR sequence diversity and caused clonal T-cell expansion. Intravenous ivuxolimab was administered to patients every 2 weeks at six dose levels: 0.01, 0.1, 0.3, 1.5, 3 and 10 mg/kg. A male proportion of nearly 85% and a mean age of 60 years, ranging from about 20 to 79, were recorded for the dose-escalation cohort.

What the work shows at the level of the full study, not this receptor alone: At doses of 0.1 to 3.0 mg/kg, clonal expansion of both CD4+ and CD8+ blood T cells was observed from baseline to week 6. On average, CD8+ T cells showed more expanded clones than CD4+ T cells after ivuxolimab. Low levels of normalized T-cell clonal expansion were also seen in some patients who did not respond. In the 0.1-3.0 mg/kg groups, partial responders were among the patients with the lowest normalized peripheral clonal expansion, particularly in CD8+ T cells. The antigen specificity of the clonally expanded peripheral T cells was not determined.

To sequence the TCRbeta CDR3 region, genomic DNA was isolated from the sorted cells. The immunoSEQ Assay was used for sequencing of TCRbeta CDR3 regions. TCRdb stores this immuneACCESS table with in-frame sequences only. Part of the clones is absent; in the studies checked, under half of the shortfall reflects unresolved V genes, and no reason is known for the rest. This sample is represented by about 28,000 clones; about 80% of them were singletons. Around 10% of the sample is in the top ten clones. The trial excluded patients who had a history of autoimmune disease or who were on systemic immunosuppression. Peripheral blood for TCR sequencing was drawn from every dose cohort at baseline, at cycle 4 day 1 and at cycle 7 day 1. Samples came from an open-label, multicenter, first-in-human phase I dose-escalation trial of ivuxolimab. The trial enrolled adults with locally advanced or metastatic head and neck squamous cell, hepatocellular, melanoma or renal cell carcinoma. Before TCR sequencing, CD4+ and CD8+ T cells were separately sorted from peripheral blood.

With respect to this clone: This receptor's antigen is unknown. Per-base qualities were not stored, and no clone one base away is much larger.

The CDR3 covers 13 residues, taking in both the cysteine and the phenylalanine. Only CDR3 DNA is held: 39 bases, read in frame from base 1. The CDR1 and CDR2 encoded by the germline V gene (reference sequence) are SGHNT and YYREEE. V lost 0 bases and J lost 9 bases; the stretch between them is 7 bases long. Sequences were derived from CD4+ or CD8+ T cells sorted from blood, sampled in a trial of the OX40 agonist ivuxolimab. In this chain, TRBV5-4 is recombined with TRBJ1-6; no D gene call is confident. This sequence was found in an adult with an advanced solid tumor such as melanoma, head and neck, liver or kidney cancer. The sequence in DNA is TGTGCCAGCAGCTTGGAACGGGGTTCACCCCTCCACTTT. It is translated as CASSLERGSPLHF.